The 15 T cell receptor beta chains listed next were all sequenced from one sample in a study of shared clonotypes between healthy human individuals. The data were produced by immunoSEQ multiplex PCR, yet TCRdb's version contains in-frame clones alone and is incomplete. The sample consists of roughly 2.2 million clones, 85% to 95% of them appearing once. Material: naive CD4+ T cells from PBMCs. Subset reported: CD45RA+ positively selected. All receptors come from a young man in good health. Some clones in this sample may be carry-over from other donors' samples.

The chain employs TRBV6-5 and TRBJ1-1, with 12 bases that match TRBD1. The CDR3 has 15 amino acids. The V gene's germline CDR1 is MNHEY and CDR2 SVGAGI. Trimming took 6 bases from V and 7 from J; bases not matched to a gene: 9. The DNA of the CDR3 is TGTGCCAGCAGAACCGGGACAGGGGGCCGTCGTGAAGCTTTCTTT. It is translated as CASRTGTGGRREAFF.

The chain couples TRBV5-1 to TRBJ2-7; 10 nucleotides match TRBD2. The germline gives CDR1 SGHRS, CDR2 YFSETQ. J lost 7 bases, V lost 0 bases, and 7 bases had no gene match. This CDR3 has 15 residues. CDR3 DNA sequence: TGCGCCAGCAGCTTGGCACTAGCGGGAACGGTGGAGCAGTACTTC. Its translation is CASSLALAGTVEQYF.

The chain links TRBV7-3 to TRBJ2-5; D tentatively fits TRBD1 or TRBD2 (5 bases each). This CDR3 has 14 residues. V was trimmed by 6 bases and J by 5 bases, leaving 16 bases between them. Germline-derived CDR1 and CDR2 are SGHTA and FQGTGA. CDR3 region: CASSGTANAETQYF. CDR3 nucleotide sequence: TGTGCCAGCAGTGGGACCGCCAATGCGGAGACCCAGTACTTC.

The chain combines TRBV28 with TRBJ2-5; tentative D call: TRBD2 (6 bases). Germline-derived CDR1 and CDR2 are MDHEN and SYDVKM. The CDR3 contains 16 residues. Trimming stripped 6 bases from V and 5 bases from J, with 22 bases between. The DNA for the CDR3 is TGTGCCAGCAGGCAGCCCCCGGGACTGGGGGAGGAGACCCAGTACTTC. Its protein is CASRQPPGLGEETQYF.

The V call is TRBV6-1, the J call TRBJ1-5; TRBD1 might be the D (5 bases). The V gene's germline CDR1 is MNHNS and CDR2 SASEGT. The V end lost 5 bases, the J end lost 6 bases, and 14 bases lay between the germline ends. CDR3 size: 14 residues. CDR3 loop: CASSWGRMGQPQHF. CDR3 DNA: TGTGCCAGCAGTTGGGGGAGGATGGGTCAGCCCCAGCATTTT.

With respect to this clone: The identical CDR3 is also encoded by other nucleotide sequences in the sample. The chain links TRBV9 to TRBJ2-3; 11 bases are shared with TRBD2. The CDR3 has 15 residues. Trimming at V came to 1 base and at J to 6 bases, leaving 4 bases not matched to a gene. CDR1 and CDR2 from the germline V gene are SGDLS and YYNGEE. CDR3 region: CASSVTSGRGDTQYF. CDR3 DNA sequence: TGTGCCAGCAGCGTAACTAGCGGGAGAGGGGATACGCAGTATTTT.

The gene calls are TRBV7-2 and TRBJ2-7; 14 bases align to TRBD2. The CDR3 is 17 residues long. Germline values: CDR1 SGHTA, CDR2 FQGNSA. V dropped 2 bases and J dropped 2; count of bases not matched to a gene: 5. Written as DNA, the CDR3 is TGTGCCAGCAGCTTACAGGGACTAGCGGGGGACCCCTACGAGCAGTACTTC. It is translated as CASSLQGLAGDPYEQYF.

This chain uses TRBV28 with TRBJ1-2, with 11 bases aligning to TRBD1. Germline values: CDR1 MDHEN, CDR2 SYDVKM. This CDR3 is built from 18 residues. V gave up 1 base and J gave up 2 bases; unmatched junction bases: 9. The CDR3 DNA is TGTGCCAGCAGTTTATCGGACAGGGGGCGCAGGCGAAACTATGGCTACACCTTC. It is translated as CASSLSDRGRRRNYGYTF.

V is TRBV30 and J is TRBJ2-5; TRBD2 agrees at 11 bases. The J call could be wrong; TRBJ2-7 is a better fit for the DNA end. The V gene's germline CDR1 is GTSNPN and CDR2 SVGIG (reference sequence). The CDR3 has 16 amino acids. CDR3 sequence reads: CAWSVKASGRQYEQYF. In DNA, the CDR3 is TGTGCCTGGAGTGTGAAGGCTAGCGGGAGGCAGTACGAGCAGTACTTC.

V and J are TRBV19 and TRBJ1-1; D possibly corresponds to TRBD1 (5 bases). Looked up from germline, CDR1 is LNHDA and CDR2 is SQIVND (reference sequence). V gave up 1 base and J gave up 3 bases, with 9 bases separating them. CDR3 length: 14 residues. The CDR3 region is CASSIVPTDTEAFF. The CDR3 DNA reads as TGTGCCAGTAGTATAGTCCCGACAGACACTGAAGCTTTCTTT.

The chain recombines TRBV25-1 with TRBJ2-5; possible D gene TRBD1, 7 bases. Per germline, CDR1 MGHDK and CDR2 SYGVNS. Between the trimmed V and J ends, which lost 6 bases and 2 bases, there was a span of 19 bases. The CDR3 is made up of 16 amino acids. The CDR3 nucleotides read TGTGCCAGCAGGGATACCGGAGGGACAGCACAAGAGACCCAGTACTTC. It encodes CASRDTGGTAQETQYF.

Notes on this clone: This sample also contains other DNA sequences that code for the same CDR3. This rearrangement joins TRBV5-1 to TRBJ2-3; 10 nucleotides align to TRBD2. The germline V gene encodes CDR1 SGHRS and CDR2 YFSETQ. CDR3 size: 14 residues. The V segment lost 3 bases and the J segment 3 bases; nucleotides outside the gene matches: 1. The CDR3 DNA follows: TGCGCCAGCAGCTCTAGCGGGAGTACAGATACGCAGTATTTT. This gives the protein CASSSSGSTDTQYF.

The CDR3 DNA reads as TGTGCCAGCAGCCTCCAGACAGGGGGTGGGAGCGAGCAGTACTTC. Translating it yields CASSLQTGGGSEQYF. The rearrangement uses TRBV5-4 and TRBJ2-7, with 9 bases identical to TRBD1. The V gene's germline CDR1 is SGHNT and CDR2 YYREEE (reference sequence). This CDR3 is built from 15 residues. J was trimmed by 6 bases and V by 4 bases; bases with no gene match: 11.

This chain joins TRBV27 and TRBJ1-1; D is uncertain. CDR3 length: 14 amino acids. The V end lost 3 bases, the J end lost 1 base, and 9 bases lay between the germline ends. The V gene's germline CDR1 is MNHEY and CDR2 SMNVEV (reference sequence). The CDR3 DNA follows: TGTGCCAGCAGTTTCCGGAGCCCGAACACTGAAGCTTTCTTT. As protein: CASSFRSPNTEAFF.

The gene calls are TRBV18 and TRBJ2-5; D remains unclear. V was clipped by 3 bases and J by 5 bases, with 13 bases between them. Germline V CDR1 and CDR2: KGHSH, LQKENI. The CDR3 runs to 14 residues. Written as DNA, the CDR3 is TGTGCCAGCTCACCCCTAGATTCGTCCGAGACCCAGTACTTC. Protein sequence: CASSPLDSSETQYF.